This T cell receptor beta chain is from a study of T-cell memory formation after mild COVID-19. Each CDR3 protein is one row after TCRdb ran MiXCR on the 5' RACE reads. The sample shows over 500,000 distinct CDR3 sequences, around 15% of them seen only once. The CDR3 sequence is 13 residues long. Trimming took off 2 bases at V and 4 bases at J, with 6 bases between the two ends. This TCR came from an adult woman who had mild COVID-19 (a few samples of this study predate the infection). Cell type and time point are not known. Material for sequencing was PBMCs or a T cell subset sorted from them (not recorded which). V is TRBV12-3 or TRBV12-4 and J is TRBJ2-4; D uncertain. CDR3 DNA: TGTGCCAGCAGTTTATTTAGAAAAAACATTCAGTACTTC. Encoded protein: CASSLFRKNIQYF.